The entry below gives a single TCR beta chain sequence along with its context. Its specificity is not known. This sample is part of a study of cytomegalovirus exposure and HLA in healthy donors. In the study overall: For the roughly 400 genotyped donors, over 80% fell within the Caucasian-associated ancestry cluster.

Findings and caveats of the study: As a later analysis revealed, the rate of TCR association differed by HLA locus, with DRB1 most and HLA-C fewest.

Trimming removed 5 bases from V and 3 bases from J, with 3 bases in between. Looked up from germline, CDR1 is SGHTS and CDR2 is YDEGEE. The CDR3 is 11 amino acids. In the PCR, 60 Vbeta and 13 Jbeta primers were used. Sequenced by immunoSEQ multiplex PCR; TCRdb stores in-frame clones only, minus some. The sample records fewer than 350,000 clones, around 90% being singletons. The V gene is TRBV5-8, the J gene TRBJ2-1; D remains ambiguous. Sequencing used PBMCs. This sequence originates from a woman under 30 in good health and CMV-seronegative. This CDR3 is CASRYYNEQFF. In DNA form, the CDR3 reads TGTGCCAGCAGATACTACAATGAGCAGTTCTTC.